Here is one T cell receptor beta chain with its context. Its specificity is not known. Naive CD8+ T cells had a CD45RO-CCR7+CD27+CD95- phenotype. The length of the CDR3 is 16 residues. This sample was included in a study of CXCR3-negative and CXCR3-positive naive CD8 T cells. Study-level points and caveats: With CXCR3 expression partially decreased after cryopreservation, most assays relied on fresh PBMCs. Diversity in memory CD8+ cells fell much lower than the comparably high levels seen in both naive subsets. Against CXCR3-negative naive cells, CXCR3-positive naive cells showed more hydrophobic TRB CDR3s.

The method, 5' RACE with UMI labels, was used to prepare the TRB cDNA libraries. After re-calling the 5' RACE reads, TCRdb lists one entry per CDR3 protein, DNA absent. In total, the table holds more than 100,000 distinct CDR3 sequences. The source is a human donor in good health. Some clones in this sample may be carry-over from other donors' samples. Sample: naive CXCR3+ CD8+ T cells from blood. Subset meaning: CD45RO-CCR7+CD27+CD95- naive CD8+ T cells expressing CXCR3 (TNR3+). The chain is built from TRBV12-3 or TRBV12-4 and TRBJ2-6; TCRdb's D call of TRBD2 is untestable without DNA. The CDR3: CASRRTPLSGANVLTF.